These 13 T cell receptor beta chains came from one sample sequenced in a study. MiXCR was run by TCRdb on the RT-PCR reads, yielding one entry per CDR3 protein. This repertoire shows more than 600,000 distinct CDR3 sequences, approximately 15% found once; its top ten account for roughly 3.9%. Sequenced material: memory CD4+ T cells from blood. These receptors were collected from a female donor in good health, serving as a healthy control.

This rearrangement joins TRBV21-1 to TRBJ2-3; the table's D call TRBD1 went unverified against the DNA. TRBV21-1 is a recognized pseudogene. The CDR3 totals 17 residues. The CDR3 spells CASSDFDGTTSTDTQYF. The CDR3 DNA reads TGTGCCAGCAGCGACTTCGACGGGACCACTAGCACAGATACGCAGTATTTT.

The sample holds many counts of this clonotype. The V and J genes are TRBV12-3 or TRBV12-4 and TRBJ1-2; 9 bases match TRBD1. Unmatched junction bases numbered 3, after V lost 6 bases and J lost 4 bases. CDR3 length: 13 amino acids. CDR3 protein: CASSPDRGYGYTF. DNA of the CDR3: TGTGCCAGCAGCCCGGACAGGGGCTATGGCTACACCTTC.

This rearrangement joins TRBV12-3 or TRBV12-4 to TRBJ2-5, with D tentatively TRBD2 (7 bases). The length of the CDR3 is 14 residues. V was trimmed by 6 bases and J by 4 bases, leaving 15 bases between them. The CDR3 reads CASRLGGPPETQYF. CDR3 nucleotides: TGTGCCAGCAGGCTCGGGGGGCCCCCAGAGACCCAGTACTTC.

This chain connects TRBV20-1 to TRBJ2-3; 8 positions agree with TRBD1. The CDR3 length is 15 residues. Germline V lookup: CDR1 DFQATT, CDR2 SNEGSKA (reference sequence). With 2 bases clipped from V and 4 bases from J, the junction kept 8 bases outside the gene matches. The CDR3 sequence is CSARYPRTGSDTQYF. In nucleotides, the CDR3 is TGCAGTGCTAGATACCCTCGGACAGGGTCAGATACGCAGTATTTT.

In its sample, this clonotype was seen many times. The chain recombines TRBV12-3 or TRBV12-4 with TRBJ1-1; D remains unclear. The CDR3 covers 13 residues. The V gene lost 2 bases and the J gene lost 1 base, with 5 bases spanning the gap. CDR3: CASSLSENTEAFF. The CDR3, as DNA: TGTGCCAGCAGTTTAAGTGAGAACACTGAAGCTTTCTTT.

J is TRBJ2-5 and V is TRBV20-1; TRBD2 matches 9 bases. The germline V gene encodes CDR1 DFQATT and CDR2 SNEGSKA (reference sequence). V lost 3 bases and J lost 2; bases outside the gene matches: 7. The CDR3 loop spans 15 amino acids. The CDR3 sequence is CSARFEAGGQETQYF. The CDR3 DNA sequence: TGCAGTGCTAGGTTTGAAGCGGGGGGTCAAGAGACCCAGTACTTC.

There are a few counts of this clonotype. This clone may be a read error of a much larger clone one base away. The genes are TRBV12-3 or TRBV12-4 and TRBJ1-4; tentatively, D is TRBD1 (6 bases). The V gene lost 1 base and the J gene lost 5 bases, with 8 bases spanning the gap. The CDR3 has 14 residues. CDR3 in amino acids: CASSLGTVNEKLFF. For the CDR3, the DNA is TGTGCCAGCAGTTTAGGGACAGTGAATGAAAAACTGTTTTTT.

This CDR3 is CASSQDPRGQVTLDVEEKLFF. CDR3 coding DNA: TGCGCCAGCAGCCAAGATCCTCGAGGACAGGTGACCCTCGACGTGGAAGAAAAACTGTTTTTT. This chain joins TRBV4-3 and TRBJ1-4; TRBD1 matches at 7 bases. Germline CDR1 LGHNA, CDR2 YSLEER. The CDR3 runs 21 residues. V lost 0 bases and J lost 8; bases outside the gene matches: 24.

The table lists this clonotype with many counts. The chain joins TRBV12-3 or TRBV12-4 to TRBJ2-3, with a weak D call TRBD2 (5 bases). V lost 2 bases and J 0 bases, leaving 9 bases between the germline ends. The CDR3 totals 15 residues. The CDR3 coding sequence is TGTGCCAGCAGTTTACCGACTACTAGCACAGATACGCAGTATTTT. Its protein is CASSLPTTSTDTQYF.

A note on this clonotype: One junction end does not reproduce the germline sequence, and a read error may be involved. The chain uses TRBV4-1 and TRBJ1-6; tentatively, D is TRBD1 (6 bases). The CDR3 consists of 17 residues. Germline loops: CDR1 MGHRA, CDR2 YSYEKL. The CDR3 is CASSQDGRGTIDSPLQF. The CDR3 nucleotides are TGCGCCAGCAGCCAAGATGGCAGGGGAACTATCGATTCACCCCTCCAATTT.

This sequence joins TRBV20-1 and TRBJ2-7; D remains ambiguous. V gave up 2 bases and J gave up 9 bases, with 17 bases separating them. CDR1 and CDR2 (germline): DFQATT, SNEGSKA (reference sequence). CDR3 length: 13 residues. The CDR3 sequence is CSARPGPLPGQYF. CDR3 coding DNA: TGCAGTGCTAGACCGGGCCCTCTCCCCGGGCAGTACTTC.

This clonotype was counted at least ten times. The chain combines TRBV6-5 with TRBJ1-3, with 8 bases identical to TRBD1. Germline V gene data show CDR1 as MNHEY and CDR2 as SVGAGI. The CDR3 runs to 14 residues. The V gene end was trimmed by 6 bases and the J gene end by 2 bases; junction bases not matched to a gene: 3. The CDR3 is CASRDRGAGNTIYF. The CDR3 nucleotides are TGTGCCAGCAGAGACAGGGGTGCTGGAAACACCATATATTTT.

V is TRBV7-2 and J is TRBJ1-3; D is unresolved. The CDR3 loop spans 14 amino acids. The germline V gene encodes CDR1 SGHTA and CDR2 FQGNSA. The V and J ends lost 3 bases and 0 bases respectively, with 6 bases between them. The CDR3 reads CASSFSYSGNTIYF. In DNA form, the CDR3 reads TGTGCCAGCAGCTTCTCCTACTCTGGAAACACCATATATTTT. Filled out from reference TRBV7-2 and TRBJ1-3, the complete variable domain reads GAGVSQSPSNKVTEKGKDVELRCDPISGHTALYWYRQSLGQGLEFLIYFQGNSAPDKSGLPSDRFSAERTGGSVSTLTIQRTQQEDSAVYLCASSFSYSGNTIYFGEGSWLTVV.